The next 28 T cell receptor beta chains were all read from a single sample in a study of cytomegalovirus exposure and HLA in healthy donors. 60 Vbeta and 13 Jbeta primers were used in PCR. Only in-frame clones appear in the TCRdb table, and some are missing; sequencing was by immunoSEQ multiplex PCR. The top ten hold around a tenth of the sample, which has 97,000 or so clones, 75% to 80% seen once. Sequenced: PBMCs. These receptors were obtained from a male donor in good health and CMV-seropositive.

This clone was seen just once. The rearrangement joins TRBV6-5 to TRBJ2-5; 10 nucleotides line up with TRBD1. This CDR3 has 15 amino acids. Trimming cost V 8 bases and J 6 bases; bases outside gene matches: 12. Per germline, CDR1 MNHEY and CDR2 SVGAGI. The CDR3 loop reads CASGGTGAGAKTQYF. Here the CDR3 DNA reads TGTGCCAGCGGGGGGACAGGGGCGGGGGCGAAGACCCAGTACTTC.

This clone was seen only a few times. The gene calls are TRBV6-5 and TRBJ2-7; 7 nucleotides agree with TRBD1. CDR1 and CDR2 from the germline V gene are MNHEY and SVGAGI. V gave up 2 bases and J gave up 2 bases; unmatched junction bases: 9. The CDR3 has 16 residues. The CDR3 loop reads CASSYTNRDRPYEQYF. The CDR3 DNA is TGTGCCAGCAGTTACACCAACCGGGACAGACCCTACGAGCAGTACTTC.

The chain couples TRBV6-6 to TRBJ2-3, with D possibly matching TRBD1 (5 bases). Trimming left V 11 bases short and J 6 bases short, with 12 bases between. The CDR3 extends over 11 amino acids. Germline V gives CDR1 MNHNY, CDR2 SVGAGI (reference sequence). The CDR3 DNA reads as TGTGCCTCTCAGAAGGGGGATACGCAGTATTTT. It is translated as CASQKGDTQYF.

The chain combines TRBV28 with TRBJ1-4; weak D call: TRBD1 (5 bases). The CDR3 runs to 16 residues. The germline V gene encodes CDR1 MDHEN and CDR2 SYDVKM. V gave up 5 bases and J gave up 10 bases, with 23 bases separating them. The CDR3 bases are TGTGCCAGCAGTGGGGGGGTTGGTCGAAAGTTTATAAAACTGTTTTTT. Translated, it gives CASSGGVGRKFIKLFF.

The rearrangement uses TRBV7-9 and TRBJ2-5; TRBD2 matches at 14 bases. The germline CDR1 and CDR2 sequences are SEHNR and FQNEAQ (reference sequence). There are 15 residues in the CDR3. V dropped 3 bases and J dropped 7; count of bases not matched to a gene: 4. The CDR3 region has the DNA TGTGCCAGCAGCTTGACTAGCGGGAGGGCCGGGACCCAGTACTTC. Encoded protein: CASSLTSGRAGTQYF.

This chain connects TRBV19 to TRBJ1-1; TRBD1 matches at 8 bases. CDR1 and CDR2 from the germline V gene are LNHDA and SQIVND (reference sequence). J lost 5 bases, V lost 7 bases, and 12 bases had no gene match. This CDR3 is built from 15 residues. Written as DNA, the CDR3 is TGTGCCAGTACCCCAACCAGGGGGCGCCGGACTGAAGCTTTCTTT. Protein product: CASTPTRGRRTEAFF.

The chain employs TRBV14 and TRBJ2-3, with TRBD1 identical over 10 bases. CDR1 and CDR2 (germline): SGHDN, FVKESK. The CDR3 has 16 amino acids. V trimming: 5 bases; J trimming: 6 bases; junction bases outside the gene matches: 11. CDR3: CASSALPGQGTDTQYF. The CDR3 region has the DNA TGTGCCAGCAGCGCCCTACCGGGACAGGGGACGGATACGCAGTATTTT. Using reference TRBV14 and TRBJ2-3 for the parts outside the CDR3, the full variable domain is EAGVTQFPSHSVIEKGQTVTLRCDPISGHDNLYWYRRVMGKEIKFLLHFVKESKQDESGMPNNRFLAERTGGTYSTLKVQPAELEDSGVYFCASSALPGQGTDTQYFGPGTRLTVL.

This sequence joins TRBV7-9 and TRBJ1-5; TRBD1 aligns across 7 bases. This CDR3 comprises 13 residues. CDR1 and CDR2 from the germline V gene are SEHNR and FQNEAQ (reference sequence). The V gene end was trimmed by 5 bases and the J gene end by 11 bases; junction bases not matched to a gene: 9. The chain's CDR3 is CASSPNRGQSQHF. The CDR3 DNA sequence: TGTGCCAGCAGCCCGAACCGGGGACAGTCCCAGCATTTT.

The sample holds a few counts of this clone. The V and J genes are TRBV19 and TRBJ2-3; possibly TRBD2 for D (5 bases). Trimming took off 1 base at V and 3 bases at J, with 20 bases between the two ends. The CDR3 has 18 amino acids. Per the germline V gene, CDR1 is LNHDA and CDR2 is SQIVND (reference sequence). The CDR3: CASSIASGLFHTTDTQYF. CDR3 DNA sequence: TGTGCCAGTAGTATAGCGTCCGGACTGTTTCACACGACAGATACGCAGTATTTT.

This clone has a handful of counts. The chain carries TRBV6-5 and TRBJ2-7, with 8 bases identical to TRBD1. Losses at the gene ends were 8 bases for V and 3 bases for J; bases not matched to a gene: 6. This CDR3 is built from 13 residues. Per germline, CDR1 MNHEY and CDR2 SVGAGI. CDR3 region: CASVGTGLYEQYF. The CDR3 coding sequence is TGTGCCAGCGTGGGGACAGGACTCTACGAGCAGTACTTC.

About this clone: The junction departs from germline at one end; a sequencing error may be responsible. The V and J genes are TRBV4-3 and TRBJ2-3, with TRBD2 matching over 8 bases. CDR3 size: 14 residues. Germline lookup yields CDR1 LGHNA and CDR2 YSLEER. The DNA for the CDR3 is TGCGCCAGCAGCCAAGAACTAGGGCGGGGGGTGTCGGATTTT. Its protein is CASSQELGRGVSDF.

The V and J genes are TRBV6-5 and TRBJ2-3; 7 bases line up with TRBD1. Germline lookup yields CDR1 MNHEY and CDR2 SVGAGI. The CDR3 length is 14 residues. The V segment lost 2 bases and the J segment 2 bases; nucleotides outside the gene matches: 1. The CDR3 loop reads CASSYGQVTDTQYF. CDR3 nucleotides: TGTGCCAGCAGTTACGGACAGGTCACAGATACGCAGTATTTT.

The rearrangement uses TRBV2 and TRBJ1-2; D is unclear. Germline V gives CDR1 SNHLY, CDR2 FYNNEI. CDR3 length: 13 residues. Trimming removed 1 base from V and 4 bases from J, with 7 bases in between. In DNA form, the CDR3 reads TGTGCCAGCAGTGAAGATTGGAGCTATGGCTACACCTTC. It is translated as CASSEDWSYGYTF.

The rearrangement joins TRBV5-1 to TRBJ2-2; D is unresolved. The germline gives CDR1 SGHRS, CDR2 YFSETQ. Trimming removed 5 bases at V and 1 base at J, with 6 bases between. CDR3 size: 13 residues. In DNA form, the CDR3 reads TGCGCCAGCAGTTCACAGAACACCGGGGAGCTGTTTTTT. Protein product: CASSSQNTGELFF.

The chain joins TRBV29-1 to TRBJ2-1; 9 bases agree with TRBD1. Germline V gene data show CDR1 as SQVTM and CDR2 as ANQGSEA. J was trimmed by 6 bases and V by 7 bases; bases with no gene match: 13. The CDR3 runs 15 residues. The CDR3 is CSAAGWTGVINEQFF. In nucleotides, the CDR3 is TGCAGCGCAGCGGGTTGGACAGGGGTGATCAATGAGCAGTTCTTC.

The gene calls are TRBV6-6 and TRBJ1-5; D is unclear. V lost 5 bases, J lost 0 bases, and 11 bases lay in between. CDR1 is MNHNY and CDR2 is SVGAGI in the germline V gene (reference sequence). This CDR3 has 15 residues. CDR3 amino acids: CASSPEADSNQPQHF. DNA for the CDR3: TGTGCCAGCAGTCCCGAGGCAGATAGCAATCAGCCCCAGCATTTT.

This sequence joins TRBV11-2 and TRBJ2-5; D is perhaps TRBD2 (5 bases). The V gene's germline CDR1 is SGHAT and CDR2 FQNNGV. CDR3 size: 16 residues. Trimming pared 2 bases from V and 1 base from J, leaving 14 bases between. CDR3 sequence (DNA): TGTGCCAGCAGCTTATCTTGGACGGGAACCCAAGAGACCCAGTACTTC. It is translated as CASSLSWTGTQETQYF.

This clone was seen once. The V call is TRBV9, the J call TRBJ2-2; D unclear. Germline V gene data show CDR1 as SGDLS and CDR2 as YYNGEE. The CDR3 runs 14 residues. Trimming shortened V by 3 bases and J by 3 bases, and 9 bases separated the two germline ends. The CDR3 DNA reads as TGTGCCAGCAGCGCCCGTTTCTACACCGGGGAGCTGTTTTTT. Translating it yields CASSARFYTGELFF.

This clone came up a few times. This chain joins TRBV10-3 and TRBJ2-7; D is unresolved. Germline loops: CDR1 ENHRY, CDR2 SYGVKD. Trimming removed 6 bases at V and 1 base at J, with 7 bases between. The CDR3 contains 12 residues. This chain's CDR3 is CAIRKESYEQYF. As DNA, the CDR3 is TGTGCCATCAGGAAGGAGTCCTACGAGCAGTACTTC.

The sample holds one count of this clone. Mismatch with germline at one junction end may stem from a read error. The chain employs TRBV7-7 and TRBJ2-3, with 10 bases that match TRBD1. Looked up from germline, CDR1 is SSHAT and CDR2 is FNYEAQ (reference sequence). The CDR3 consists of 16 residues. The CDR3 nucleotides read TGTGCTAGCAGCGCTGGGACAGGGGATCATTGGGATACGCAGTATTTT. It is translated as CASSAGTGDHWDTQYF.

This clone occurred a few times. The rearrangement joins TRBV5-4 to TRBJ1-1, with D tentatively TRBD1 (5 bases). V was cut by 4 bases and J by 1 base, with 11 bases left in between. Germline V gene lookup returns CDR1 SGHNT and CDR2 YYREEE (reference sequence). The CDR3 runs 14 residues. CDR3 sequence: CASSIQGRNTEAFF. The CDR3 coding sequence is TGTGCCAGCAGCATCCAGGGTAGGAACACTGAAGCTTTCTTT. The full variable domain, with the rest looked up from reference TRBV5-4 and TRBJ1-1, is ETGVTQSPTHLIKTRGQQVTLRCSSQSGHNTVSWYQQALGQGPQFIFQYYREEENGRGNFPPRFSGLQFPNYSSELNVNALELDDSALYLCASSIQGRNTEAFFGQGTRLTVV.

The V call is TRBV18, the J call TRBJ2-3; D might be TRBD2 (6 bases). Trimming shortened V by 4 bases and J by 11 bases, and 19 bases separated the two germline ends. The CDR3 is 14 amino acids. Germline lookup yields CDR1 KGHSH and CDR2 LQKENI. DNA for the CDR3: TGTGCCAGCTCACGGGACTCCCGCTCCCTCCTGCAGTATTTT. This sequence encodes CASSRDSRSLLQYF. Using reference TRBV18 and TRBJ2-3 for the parts outside the CDR3, the full variable domain is NAGVMQNPRHLVRRRGQEARLRCSPMKGHSHVYWYRQLPEEGLKFMVYLQKENIIDESGMPKERFSAEFPKEGPSILRIQQVVRGDSAAYFCASSRDSRSLLQYFGPGTRLTVL.

The chain employs TRBV5-1 and TRBJ2-6; maybe TRBD1 (5 bases). Trimming removed 2 bases at V and 0 bases at J, with 12 bases between. CDR3 length equals 17 residues. Germline CDR1 and CDR2: SGHRS and YFSETQ. CDR3 region: CASSFDSPSSGANVLTF. In DNA, the CDR3 is TGCGCCAGCAGCTTCGACAGCCCGAGCTCTGGGGCCAACGTCCTGACTTTC. Filled out from reference TRBV5-1 and TRBJ2-6, the complete variable domain reads KAGVTQTPRYLIKTRGQQVTLSCSPISGHRSVSWYQQTPGQGLQFLFEYFSETQRNKGNFPGRFSGRQFSNSRSEMNVSTLELGDSALYLCASSFDSPSSGANVLTFGAGSRLTVL.

There are a few counts of this clone. The chain recombines TRBV5-6 with TRBJ2-7, with 11 bases matching TRBD2. The CDR3 length is 15 residues. With V trimmed by 4 bases and J by 7 bases, 10 bases remained unmatched. In germline, CDR1 is SGHDT, CDR2 YYEEEE. CDR3 amino acids: CASSQAGLAAGEQYF. DNA for the CDR3: TGTGCCAGCAGCCAGGCGGGACTAGCGGCCGGGGAGCAGTACTTC.

The chain employs TRBV27 and TRBJ2-1; 8 nucleotides match TRBD1. The CDR3 spans 12 residues. Germline V CDR1 and CDR2: MNHEY, SMNVEV (reference sequence). V shed 8 bases, J shed 9 bases, and the junction held 6 bases outside the gene matches. The CDR3 nucleotides are TGTGCCAGCCGGACAGGGCTGGGTGAGCAGTTCTTC. Translating gives CASRTGLGEQFF.

On this clone: Germline is not matched at one junction end, which may reflect a read error. The J gene is TRBJ2-6, the V gene TRBV27; D may be TRBD1 (6 bases). Germline V lookup: CDR1 MNHEY, CDR2 SMNVEV (reference sequence). CDR3 length: 15 amino acids. CDR3 bases: TGTGCCAGCAGTTCCAGGGGCTCTGGGGCCAACGGCCTGACTTTC. It codes for CASSSRGSGANGLTF.

CDR3 in amino acids: CASSVGRAANEQFF. In nucleotides, the CDR3 is TGTGCCAGCAGTGTGGGGAGGGCCGCCAATGAGCAGTTCTTC. The V and J genes are TRBV6-4 and TRBJ2-1, with 7 bases aligning to TRBD2. This CDR3 has 14 amino acids. V lost 4 bases, J lost 6 bases, and 6 bases stayed unmatched. CDR1 MRHNA and CDR2 SNTAGT come from the germline V gene.

This clone occurred a few times. V gene TRBV14 combines with J gene TRBJ2-7; 8 nucleotides align to TRBD2. The V and J ends lost 3 bases and 2 bases, in that order; junction bases with no gene match: 15. CDR3 size: 18 residues. Per germline, CDR1 SGHDN and CDR2 FVKESK. The CDR3 is CASSHPAGSGSGPYEQYF. For the CDR3, the DNA is TGTGCCAGCAGCCATCCCGCAGGGAGCGGGAGCGGCCCCTACGAGCAGTACTTC.